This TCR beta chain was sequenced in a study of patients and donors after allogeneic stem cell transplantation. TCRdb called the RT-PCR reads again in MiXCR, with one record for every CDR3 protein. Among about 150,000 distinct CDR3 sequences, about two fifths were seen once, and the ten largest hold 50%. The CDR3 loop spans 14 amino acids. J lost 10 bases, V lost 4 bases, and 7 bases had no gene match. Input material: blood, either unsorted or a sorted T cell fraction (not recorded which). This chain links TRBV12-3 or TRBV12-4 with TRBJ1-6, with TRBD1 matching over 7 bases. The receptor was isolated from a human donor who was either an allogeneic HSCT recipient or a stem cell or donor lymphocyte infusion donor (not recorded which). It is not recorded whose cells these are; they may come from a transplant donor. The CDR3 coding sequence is TGTGCCAGCAGTTCAGGGGGAGCGGTATCACCCCTCCACTTT. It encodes CASSSGGAVSPLHF.